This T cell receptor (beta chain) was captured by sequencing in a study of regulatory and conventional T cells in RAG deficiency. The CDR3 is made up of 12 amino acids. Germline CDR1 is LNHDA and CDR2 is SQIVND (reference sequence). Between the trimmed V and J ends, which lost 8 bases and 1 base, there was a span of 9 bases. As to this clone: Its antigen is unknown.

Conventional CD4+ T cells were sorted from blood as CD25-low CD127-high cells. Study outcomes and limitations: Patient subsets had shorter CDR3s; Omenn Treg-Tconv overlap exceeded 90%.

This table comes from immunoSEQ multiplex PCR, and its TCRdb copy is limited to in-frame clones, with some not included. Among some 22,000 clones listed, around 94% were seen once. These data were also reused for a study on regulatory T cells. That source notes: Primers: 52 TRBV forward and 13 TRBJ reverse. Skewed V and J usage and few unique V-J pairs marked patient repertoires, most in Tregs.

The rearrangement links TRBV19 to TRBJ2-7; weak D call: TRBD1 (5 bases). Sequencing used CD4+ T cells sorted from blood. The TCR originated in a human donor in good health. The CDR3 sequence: CASGTGSYEQYF. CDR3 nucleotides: TGTGCCAGTGGTACAGGATCCTACGAGCAGTACTTC.